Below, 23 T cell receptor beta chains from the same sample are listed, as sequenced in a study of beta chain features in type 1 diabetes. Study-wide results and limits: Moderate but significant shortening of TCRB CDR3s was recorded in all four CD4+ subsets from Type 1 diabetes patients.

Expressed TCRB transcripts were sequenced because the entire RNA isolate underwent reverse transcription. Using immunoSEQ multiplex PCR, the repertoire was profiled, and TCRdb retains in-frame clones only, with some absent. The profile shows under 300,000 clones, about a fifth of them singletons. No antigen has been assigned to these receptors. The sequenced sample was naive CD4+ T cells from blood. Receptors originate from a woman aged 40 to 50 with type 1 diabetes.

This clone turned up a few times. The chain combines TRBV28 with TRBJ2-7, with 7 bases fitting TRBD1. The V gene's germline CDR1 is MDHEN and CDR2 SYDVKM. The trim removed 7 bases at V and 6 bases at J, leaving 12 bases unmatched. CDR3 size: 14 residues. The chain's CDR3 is CASMRGGKGGEQYF. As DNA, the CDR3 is TGTGCCAGCATGAGAGGGGGCAAAGGGGGCGAGCAGTACTTC.

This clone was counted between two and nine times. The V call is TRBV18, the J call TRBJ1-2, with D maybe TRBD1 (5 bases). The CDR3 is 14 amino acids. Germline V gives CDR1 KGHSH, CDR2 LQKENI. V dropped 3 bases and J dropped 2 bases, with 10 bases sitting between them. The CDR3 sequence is CASSPDGGNYGYTF. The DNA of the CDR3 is TGTGCCAGCTCACCCGACGGGGGGAACTATGGCTACACCTTC.

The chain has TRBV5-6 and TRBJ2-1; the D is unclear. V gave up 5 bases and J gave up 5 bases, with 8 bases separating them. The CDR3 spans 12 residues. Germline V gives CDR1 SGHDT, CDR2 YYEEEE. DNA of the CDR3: TGTGCCAGCAGTGAACTAAACAATGAGCAGTTCTTC. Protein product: CASSELNNEQFF.

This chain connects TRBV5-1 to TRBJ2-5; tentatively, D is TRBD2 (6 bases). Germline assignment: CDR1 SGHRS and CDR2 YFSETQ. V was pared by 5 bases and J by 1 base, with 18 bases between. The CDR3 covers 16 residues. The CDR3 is CASRDPTRGFQETQYF. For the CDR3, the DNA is TGCGCCAGCAGGGATCCGACTAGAGGATTCCAAGAGACCCAGTACTTC.

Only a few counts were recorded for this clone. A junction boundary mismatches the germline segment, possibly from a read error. CDR3 region: CASSQSRDREVF. The CDR3 bases are TGTGCCAGCAGCCAGTCCCGGGACAGGGAAGTCTTC. This rearrangement joins TRBV18 to TRBJ2-7; 9 nucleotides align to TRBD1. The CDR3 consists of 12 residues. CDR1 KGHSH and CDR2 LQKENI come from the germline V gene.

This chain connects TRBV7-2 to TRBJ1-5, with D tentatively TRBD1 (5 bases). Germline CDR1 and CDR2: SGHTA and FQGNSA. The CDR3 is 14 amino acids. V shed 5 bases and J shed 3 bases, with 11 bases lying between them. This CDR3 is CASSADRYNQPQHF. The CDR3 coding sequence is TGTGCCAGCAGCGCCGACAGATACAATCAGCCCCAGCATTTT.

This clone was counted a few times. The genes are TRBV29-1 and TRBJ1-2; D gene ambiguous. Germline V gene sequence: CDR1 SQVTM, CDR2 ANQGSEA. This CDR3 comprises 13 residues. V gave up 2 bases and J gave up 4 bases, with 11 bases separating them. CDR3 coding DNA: TGCAGCGTTGAAAGATGGGCCCCCTATGGCTACACCTTC. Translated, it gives CSVERWAPYGYTF.

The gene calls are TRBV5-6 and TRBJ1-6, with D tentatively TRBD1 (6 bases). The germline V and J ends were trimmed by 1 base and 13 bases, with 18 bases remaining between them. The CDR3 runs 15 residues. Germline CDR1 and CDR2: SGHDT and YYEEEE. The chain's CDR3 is CASSLSRGGLRPLHF. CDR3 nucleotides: TGTGCCAGCAGCTTGAGTAGGGGGGGTCTACGGCCCCTCCACTTT.

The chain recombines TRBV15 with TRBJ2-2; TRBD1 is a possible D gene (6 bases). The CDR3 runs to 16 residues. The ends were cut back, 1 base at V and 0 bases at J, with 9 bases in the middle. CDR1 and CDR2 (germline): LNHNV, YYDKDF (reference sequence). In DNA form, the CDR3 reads TGTGCCACCAGCAGAGGGGACACTACGAACACCGGGGAGCTGTTTTTT. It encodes CATSRGDTTNTGELFF.

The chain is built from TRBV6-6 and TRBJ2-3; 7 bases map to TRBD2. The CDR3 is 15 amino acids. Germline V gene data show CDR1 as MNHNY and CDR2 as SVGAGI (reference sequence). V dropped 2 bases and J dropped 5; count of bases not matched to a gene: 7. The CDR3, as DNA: TGTGCCAGCAGTTACGAGGGAGGGGTTTTAGATACGCAGTATTTT. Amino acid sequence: CASSYEGGVLDTQYF.

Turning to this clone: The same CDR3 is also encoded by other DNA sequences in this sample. The CDR3 loop is CSVSSADTQYF. The CDR3 region has the DNA TGCAGCGTTTCCTCGGCAGATACGCAGTATTTT. The chain uses TRBV29-1 and TRBJ2-3; unclear D gene. There are 11 residues in the CDR3. Trimming took 5 bases from V and 4 from J, leaving 7 bases between them. The germline gives CDR1 SQVTM, CDR2 ANQGSEA.

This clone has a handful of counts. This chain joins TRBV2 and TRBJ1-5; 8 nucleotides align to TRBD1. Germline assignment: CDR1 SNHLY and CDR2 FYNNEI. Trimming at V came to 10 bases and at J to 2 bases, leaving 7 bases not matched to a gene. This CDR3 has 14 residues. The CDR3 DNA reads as TGTGCCACACGGGGACAGGCCGGCAATCAGCCCCAGCATTTT. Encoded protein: CATRGQAGNQPQHF.

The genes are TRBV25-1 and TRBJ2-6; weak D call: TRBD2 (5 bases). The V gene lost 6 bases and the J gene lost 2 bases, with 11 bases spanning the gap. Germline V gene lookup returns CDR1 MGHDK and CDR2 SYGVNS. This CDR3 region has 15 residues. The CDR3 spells CASSPLVTGANVLTF. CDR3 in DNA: TGTGCCAGCAGCCCACTAGTAACTGGGGCCAACGTCCTGACTTTC.

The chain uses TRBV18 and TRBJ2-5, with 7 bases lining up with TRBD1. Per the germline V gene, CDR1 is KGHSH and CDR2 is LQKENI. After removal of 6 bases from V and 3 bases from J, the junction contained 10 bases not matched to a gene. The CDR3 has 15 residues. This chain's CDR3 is CASSHGTVREETQYF. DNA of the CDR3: TGTGCCAGCTCTCACGGGACAGTTCGGGAAGAGACCCAGTACTTC.

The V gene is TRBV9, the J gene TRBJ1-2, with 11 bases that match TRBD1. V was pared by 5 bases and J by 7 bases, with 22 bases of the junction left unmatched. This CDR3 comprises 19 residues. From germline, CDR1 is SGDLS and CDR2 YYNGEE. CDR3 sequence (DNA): TGTGCCAGCAGTCGTCACCCGGGACAGGGGGTAGGGGTTCGAAGTGGCTACACCTTC. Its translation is CASSRHPGQGVGVRSGYTF. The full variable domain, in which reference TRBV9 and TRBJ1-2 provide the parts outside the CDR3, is DSGVTQTPKHLITATGQRVTLRCSPRSGDLSVYWYQQSLDQGLQFLIQYYNGEERAKGNILERFSAQQFPDLHSELNLSSLELGDSALYFCASSRHPGQGVGVRSGYTFGSGTRLTVV.

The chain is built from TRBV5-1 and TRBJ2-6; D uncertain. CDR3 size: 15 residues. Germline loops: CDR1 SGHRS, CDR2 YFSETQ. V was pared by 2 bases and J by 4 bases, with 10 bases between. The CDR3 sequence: CASSFSAAGANVLTF. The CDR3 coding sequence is TGCGCCAGCAGCTTCAGCGCAGCCGGGGCCAACGTCCTGACTTTC.

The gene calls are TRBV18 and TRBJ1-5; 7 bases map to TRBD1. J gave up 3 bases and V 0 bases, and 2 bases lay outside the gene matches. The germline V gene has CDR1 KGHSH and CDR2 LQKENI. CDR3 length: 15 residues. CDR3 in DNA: TGTGCCAGCTCACCACCGACAGGGCCCAATCAGCCCCAGCATTTT. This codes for CASSPPTGPNQPQHF.

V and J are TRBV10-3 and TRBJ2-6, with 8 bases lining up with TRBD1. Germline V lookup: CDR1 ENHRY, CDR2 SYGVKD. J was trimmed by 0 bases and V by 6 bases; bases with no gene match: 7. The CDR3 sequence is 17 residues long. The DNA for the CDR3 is TGTGCCATCAGCCGGACAGGGCAAAGCTCTGGGGCCAACGTCCTGACTTTC. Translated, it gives CAISRTGQSSGANVLTF.

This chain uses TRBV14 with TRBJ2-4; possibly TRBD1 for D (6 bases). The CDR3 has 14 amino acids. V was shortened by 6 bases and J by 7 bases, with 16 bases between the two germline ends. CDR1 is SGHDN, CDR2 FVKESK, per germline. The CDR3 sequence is CASSASRGGNIQYF. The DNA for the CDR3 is TGTGCCAGCAGTGCATCCAGGGGCGGGAACATTCAGTACTTC. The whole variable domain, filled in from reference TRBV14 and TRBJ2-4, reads EAGVTQFPSHSVIEKGQTVTLRCDPISGHDNLYWYRRVMGKEIKFLLHFVKESKQDESGMPNNRFLAERTGGTYSTLKVQPAELEDSGVYFCASSASRGGNIQYFGAGTRLSVL.

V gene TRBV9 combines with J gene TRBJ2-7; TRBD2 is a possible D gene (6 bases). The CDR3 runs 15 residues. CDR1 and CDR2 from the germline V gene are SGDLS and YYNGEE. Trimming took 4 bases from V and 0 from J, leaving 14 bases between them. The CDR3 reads CASSPLAGSSYEQYF. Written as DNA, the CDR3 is TGTGCCAGCAGCCCCTTGGCGGGGAGCTCCTACGAGCAGTACTTC.

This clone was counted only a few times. CDR3 region: CASTATGDGYTF. The CDR3 coding sequence is TGTGCCAGCACCGCGACAGGGGATGGCTACACCTTC. The chain couples TRBV28 to TRBJ1-2; 8 bases fit TRBD1. The germline V gene has CDR1 MDHEN and CDR2 SYDVKM. Trimming cost V 7 bases and J 6 bases; bases outside gene matches: 4. This CDR3 comprises 12 residues.

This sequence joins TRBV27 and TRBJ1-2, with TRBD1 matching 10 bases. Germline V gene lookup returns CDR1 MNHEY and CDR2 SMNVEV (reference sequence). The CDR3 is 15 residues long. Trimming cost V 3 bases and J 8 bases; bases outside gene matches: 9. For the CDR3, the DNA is TGTGCCAGCAGTTTCCTGACAGGGGGCGCGAAAGGCTACACCTTC. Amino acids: CASSFLTGGAKGYTF.

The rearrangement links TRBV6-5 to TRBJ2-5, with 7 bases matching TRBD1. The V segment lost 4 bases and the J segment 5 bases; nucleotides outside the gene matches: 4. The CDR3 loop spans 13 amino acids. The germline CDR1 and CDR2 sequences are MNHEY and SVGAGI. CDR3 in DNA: TGTGCCAGCAGTTTAGGGGGACAGGAGACCCAGTACTTC. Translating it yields CASSLGGQETQYF.